These 23 T cell receptor beta chains came from one sample sequenced in a study of Tregs in tolerant kidney transplant recipients. Method: immunoSEQ multiplex PCR; TCRdb's copy keeps in-frame clones and lacks some. The repertoire holds fewer than 45,000 clones, with just under 97% as singletons. These receptors' antigens are unknown. Sequencing was done on a sample of Tregs from blood cultured with allogeneic cells. These TCRs come from a human donor in good health.

V usage is TRBV13 and J usage is TRBJ2-7; TRBD1 aligns across 11 bases. This CDR3 is 16 amino acids long. V lost 4 bases to trimming and J lost 3 bases; unmatched junction nucleotides: 8. CDR1 and CDR2 (germline): PRHDT, FYEKMQ (reference sequence). The CDR3 DNA follows: TGTGCCAGCAGCTCTCGCTCCGGGACAGGGGGCTACGAGCAGTACTTC. The encoded protein is CASSSRSGTGGYEQYF.

In this sample, this clone turned up a few times. V usage is TRBV4-2 and J usage is TRBJ1-4; the match to TRBD1 covers 7 bases. Germline CDR1 LGHNA, CDR2 YNFKEQ. This CDR3 spans 16 amino acids. V lost 0 bases, J lost 7 bases, and 8 bases stayed unmatched. DNA for the CDR3: TGTGCCAGCAGCCAAGATTGGAACAGGGGAACTGAAAAACTGTTTTTT. Translation: CASSQDWNRGTEKLFF.

J is TRBJ1-1 and V is TRBV7-6; D is unclear. This CDR3 is 13 amino acids long. Trimming cost V 3 bases and J 0 bases, with 5 bases left between them. CDR1 SGHVS and CDR2 FNYEAQ come from the germline V gene. CDR3 bases: TGTGCCAGCAGCTTTACTATGAACACTGAAGCTTTCTTT. Translation gives CASSFTMNTEAFF.

The chain is built from TRBV19 and TRBJ1-2; D gene ambiguous. Germline V CDR1 and CDR2: LNHDA, SQIVND (reference sequence). CDR3 size: 14 residues. Deletions cut 5 bases from V and 2 bases from J, with 12 bases between. CDR3 nucleotides: TGTGCCAGTAGTTATGGGAGGAGGAACTATGGCTACACCTTC. It translates to CASSYGRRNYGYTF.

The J gene is TRBJ1-1, the V gene TRBV11-2, with a weak D call TRBD1 (5 bases). V gave up 5 bases and J gave up 0 bases, with 13 bases separating them. The CDR3 covers 15 residues. The V gene's germline CDR1 is SGHAT and CDR2 FQNNGV. CDR3 DNA sequence: TGTGCCAGCAGCCTTAACAGGAATGTGAACACTGAAGCTTTCTTT. This sequence encodes CASSLNRNVNTEAFF.

The CDR3: CASSLTGVNTEAFF. The CDR3 DNA follows: TGCGCCAGCAGCTTAACAGGGGTGAACACTGAAGCTTTCTTT. J is TRBJ1-1 and V is TRBV5-1, with TRBD1 identical over 7 bases. J lost 0 bases, V lost 2 bases, and 1 base had no gene match. The germline V gene has CDR1 SGHRS and CDR2 YFSETQ. CDR3 length: 14 amino acids.

The gene calls are TRBV19 and TRBJ1-1; the match to TRBD1 covers 8 bases. Germline CDR1 is LNHDA and CDR2 is SQIVND (reference sequence). This CDR3 is 14 amino acids long. The J segment lost 2 bases and the V segment lost 5 bases, leaving 4 bases of the junction unmatched. CDR3 loop: CASSVRGRNTEAFF. CDR3 sequence (DNA): TGTGCCAGTAGTGTCAGGGGGCGTAACACTGAAGCTTTCTTT.

The rearrangement links TRBV7-9 to TRBJ2-5; D not resolved. V was cut by 3 bases and J by 5 bases, with 10 bases left in between. Germline-derived CDR1 and CDR2 are SEHNR and FQNEAQ (reference sequence). CDR3 length equals 13 residues. CDR3 in DNA: TGTGCCAGCAGCTTTTATTCATCTGAGACCCAGTACTTC. Translation: CASSFYSSETQYF.

V usage is TRBV10-1 and J usage is TRBJ2-5; TRBD1 matches 9 bases. J lost 3 bases, V lost 8 bases, and 10 bases had no gene match. The CDR3 is 15 residues long. Germline CDR1 and CDR2: WNHNN and SYGVQD (reference sequence). The CDR3 bases are TGCGCCAGCTTCCCTACGGGACAGGGAGAAGAGACCCAGTACTTC. It yields the protein CASFPTGQGEETQYF.

Worth noting for this clone: The sample has other DNA sequences that encode this CDR3 too. The chain combines TRBV19 with TRBJ2-7; no reliable D call. This CDR3 is 14 amino acids long. V was cut by 3 bases and J by 0 bases, with 9 bases left in between. The germline V gene has CDR1 LNHDA and CDR2 SQIVND (reference sequence). CDR3 coding DNA: TGTGCCAGTAGTATCGGCGGAAGCTCCTACGAGCAGTACTTC. This codes for CASSIGGSSYEQYF.

Only one count was recorded for this clone. V is TRBV9 and J is TRBJ2-3; TRBD2 matches at 8 bases. V was pared by 8 bases and J by 4 bases, with 6 bases of the junction left unmatched. The germline CDR1 and CDR2 sequences are SGDLS and YYNGEE. This CDR3 has 13 residues. CDR3 sequence: CASGAGGPDTQYF. The CDR3 DNA reads as TGTGCCAGTGGTGCGGGGGGCCCAGATACGCAGTATTTT.

The V gene is TRBV6-5, the J gene TRBJ2-4; the D gene is possibly TRBD2 (5 bases). Germline V CDR1 and CDR2: MNHEY, SVGAGI. The CDR3 contains 14 residues. V lost 5 bases, J lost 2 bases, and 10 bases lay in between. The DNA of the CDR3 is TGTGCCAGCAGTACTCTAGCTTCCAAAAACATTCAGTACTTC. It translates to CASSTLASKNIQYF.

V usage is TRBV5-4 and J usage is TRBJ2-1, with 13 nucleotides matching TRBD2. V gave up 4 bases and J gave up 2 bases; unmatched junction bases: 3. The CDR3 loop spans 16 amino acids. Germline V gene data show CDR1 as SGHNT and CDR2 as YYREEE (reference sequence). For the CDR3, the DNA is TGTGCCAGCAGCCCGACTAGCGGGAGGACCTACAATGAGCAGTTCTTC. The encoded protein is CASSPTSGRTYNEQFF.

The chain uses TRBV7-2 and TRBJ1-6; D uncertain. In germline, CDR1 is SGHTA, CDR2 FQGNSA. Trimming removed 3 bases at V and 6 bases at J, with 9 bases between. The CDR3 consists of 14 residues. CDR3 DNA: TGTGCCAGCAGCTTGGGCACTCCTAATTCACCCCTCCACTTT. Its translation is CASSLGTPNSPLHF.

This chain joins TRBV18 and TRBJ2-1, with a tentative D call TRBD2 (7 bases). The CDR3 loop spans 15 amino acids. The germline gives CDR1 KGHSH, CDR2 LQKENI. V lost 2 bases and J lost 5, with 13 bases in between. CDR3 amino acids: CASSPGAGQNNEQFF. CDR3 nucleotides: TGTGCCAGCTCACCAGGAGCGGGACAAAACAATGAGCAGTTCTTC.

The J gene is TRBJ1-3, the V gene TRBV7-9; possibly TRBD1 for D (5 bases). The CDR3 is made up of 14 amino acids. Per germline, CDR1 SEHNR and CDR2 FQNEAQ (reference sequence). The V end was cut by 3 bases, the J end by 0 bases, with 6 bases between. The CDR3 DNA reads TGTGCCAGCAGCTTTGGGGGCTCTGGAAACACCATATATTTT. Its protein is CASSFGGSGNTIYF.

This chain joins TRBV6-1 and TRBJ1-5, with no clear D. Germline CDR1 is MNHNS and CDR2 is SASEGT. Trimming took off 6 bases at V and 4 bases at J, with 7 bases between the two ends. The CDR3 extends over 12 amino acids. CDR3 loop: CASSPPNQPQHF. CDR3 nucleotides: TGTGCCAGCAGCCCCCCTAATCAGCCCCAGCATTTT.

The chain is built from TRBV11-3 and TRBJ2-5; maybe TRBD1 (6 bases). The CDR3 extends over 16 amino acids. The V gene's germline CDR1 is SGHNT and CDR2 YENEEA. Trimming stripped 4 bases from V and 2 bases from J, with 17 bases between. CDR3: CASSYIQGWGQETQYF. CDR3 nucleotides: TGTGCCAGCAGCTATATACAGGGTTGGGGACAAGAGACCCAGTACTTC.

The chain joins TRBV9 to TRBJ2-1; the match to TRBD2 covers 9 bases. V was pared by 4 bases and J by 0 bases, with 14 bases of the junction left unmatched. There are 19 residues in the CDR3. Germline CDR1 SGDLS, CDR2 YYNGEE. CDR3 sequence reads: CASSSLGGGVLSSYNEQFF. The CDR3 DNA follows: TGTGCCAGCAGCTCCTTAGGCGGGGGGGTCCTAAGCTCCTACAATGAGCAGTTCTTC.

The V gene is TRBV2, the J gene TRBJ1-6; TRBD1 might be the D (5 bases). Trimming removed 5 bases at V and 0 bases at J, with 11 bases between. This CDR3 region has 16 residues. Germline CDR1 is SNHLY and CDR2 is FYNNEI. The CDR3 bases are TGTGCCAGCAGTCGGGGCTTCAGCTCCTATAATTCACCCCTCCACTTT. It codes for CASSRGFSSYNSPLHF.

The chain employs TRBV7-8 and TRBJ1-5, with a possible D match to TRBD1 (5 bases). V was pared by 4 bases and J by 2 bases, with 15 bases between. CDR3 length equals 16 residues. Per germline, CDR1 SGHVS and CDR2 FQNEAQ. The CDR3 spells CASSYGRGVGNQPQHF. The CDR3, as DNA: TGTGCCAGCAGCTACGGGCGAGGGGTCGGCAATCAGCCCCAGCATTTT.

The chain carries TRBV11-2 and TRBJ2-7; possibly TRBD1 for D (6 bases). Trimming removed 3 bases at V and 2 bases at J, with 11 bases between. The CDR3 sequence is 14 residues long. Per germline, CDR1 SGHAT and CDR2 FQNNGV. The CDR3 sequence is CASSFVGTTYEQYF. In DNA, the CDR3 is TGTGCCAGCAGCTTTGTAGGGACAACCTACGAGCAGTACTTC.

The chain links TRBV10-3 to TRBJ1-1; 7 bases align to TRBD1. Germline lookup yields CDR1 ENHRY and CDR2 SYGVKD. Trimming at V came to 10 bases and at J to 4 bases, leaving 9 bases not matched to a gene. CDR3 length: 13 amino acids. CDR3 nucleotides: TGTGCCACCGAACAGGGGTTGGGCACTGAAGCTTTCTTT. This sequence encodes CATEQGLGTEAFF.